Listed here are 13 T cell receptor beta chains from one sample, sequenced in a study of beta chain features in type 1 diabetes. All of the isolated RNA was reverse transcribed, so expressed TCRB transcripts were sequenced. Sequencing was performed with immunoSEQ multiplex PCR; in TCRdb, only in-frame clones are kept and a portion is missing. Seen here are hundreds of thousands of clones, about a sixth observed once, and the top ten hold 0.023%. The sample consisted of naive CD4+ T cells from blood. The receptors stem from a woman aged 18-35 years in good health.

DNA for the CDR3: TGTGCCATCAGTACCAACAGAGATATGAACACTGAAGCTTTCTTT. This translates into CAISTNRDMNTEAFF. The chain employs TRBV10-3 and TRBJ1-1; no clear D. Germline assignment: CDR1 ENHRY and CDR2 SYGVKD. CDR3 length equals 15 residues. Between the trimmed V and J ends, which lost 5 bases and 0 bases, there was a span of 13 bases.

This clone turned up a few times. The chain carries TRBV6-5 and TRBJ2-6, with a tentative D call TRBD2 (5 bases). Trimming left V 2 bases short and J 10 bases short, with 18 bases between. The CDR3 runs to 16 residues. Germline CDR1 and CDR2: MNHEY and SVGAGI. The CDR3: CASSYQSGRPDNVLTF. CDR3 DNA: TGTGCCAGCAGTTACCAGAGCGGCCGACCCGATAACGTCCTGACTTTC.

Only a few counts were recorded for this clone. The genes are TRBV19 and TRBJ2-7; 13 nucleotides line up with TRBD2. After removal of 3 bases from V and 4 bases from J, the junction contained 3 bases not matched to a gene. The germline V gene encodes CDR1 LNHDA and CDR2 SQIVND (reference sequence). The CDR3 runs 15 residues. DNA for the CDR3: TGTGCCAGTAGTATGGGACTAGCGGGAACTTACGAGCAGTACTTC. The encoded protein is CASSMGLAGTYEQYF. The full variable domain, its missing parts supplied by reference TRBV19 and TRBJ2-7, is DGGITQSPKYLFRKEGQNVTLSCEQNLNHDAMYWYRQDPGQGLRLIYYSQIVNDFQKGDIAEGYSVSREKKESFPLTVTSAQKNPTAFYLCASSMGLAGTYEQYFGPGTRLTVT.

This clone has more than one count but fewer than ten. This chain connects TRBV9 to TRBJ2-3; 7 positions agree with TRBD2. The V gene's germline CDR1 is SGDLS and CDR2 YYNGEE. The V segment lost 10 bases and the J segment 7 bases; nucleotides outside the gene matches: 15. The CDR3 extends over 14 amino acids. CDR3 residues: CAADLAGEGYTQYF. In nucleotides, the CDR3 is TGTGCCGCTGACTTGGCGGGAGAAGGATATACGCAGTATTTT.

This clone has only a few counts. The rearrangement joins TRBV27 to TRBJ2-7; 9 bases are a match to TRBD1. The germline V gene has CDR1 MNHEY and CDR2 SMNVEV (reference sequence). V lost 4 bases and J lost 4; bases outside the gene matches: 8. The CDR3 spans 15 residues. CDR3 DNA sequence: TGTGCCAGCAGTTCTGCTCCGGGACAGGGATACGAGCAGTACTTC. Translated: CASSSAPGQGYEQYF.

The J gene is TRBJ2-3, the V gene TRBV5-4; the match to TRBD2 covers 13 bases. The CDR3 runs 15 residues. After removal of 3 bases from V and 6 bases from J, the junction contained 4 bases not matched to a gene. Germline CDR1 is SGHNT and CDR2 is YYREEE (reference sequence). This CDR3 is CASSSGLAGWDTQYF. The CDR3 DNA is TGTGCCAGCAGCTCGGGACTAGCGGGATGGGATACGCAGTATTTT.

The chain uses TRBV9 and TRBJ2-5, with a tentative D call TRBD2 (6 bases). The ends were cut back, 6 bases at V and 2 bases at J, with 17 bases in the middle. CDR1 is SGDLS and CDR2 is YYNGEE in the germline V gene. The CDR3 is made up of 15 amino acids. For the CDR3, the DNA is TGTGCCAGCACCCCTTTTGGGACTTATCAAGAGACCCAGTACTTC. Translated: CASTPFGTYQETQYF.

This clone appeared a few times. The chain carries TRBV5-6 and TRBJ1-3; D uncertain. This CDR3 is built from 15 residues. CDR1 is SGHDT, CDR2 YYEEEE, per germline. Deletions cut 0 bases from V and 2 bases from J, with 9 bases between. The CDR3 loop reads CASSLGRSTGNTIYF. In DNA, the CDR3 is TGTGCCAGCAGCTTGGGTAGATCCACTGGAAACACCATATATTTT.

This clone was seen more than once but under ten times. The V call is TRBV28, the J call TRBJ2-7, with TRBD1 matching 7 bases. V shed 6 bases, J shed 1 base, and the junction held 6 bases outside the gene matches. There are 14 residues in the CDR3. Germline V gives CDR1 MDHEN, CDR2 SYDVKM. Here the CDR3 reads CASSAPGQSYEQYF. Here the CDR3 DNA reads TGTGCCAGCAGCGCACCGGGACAGTCCTACGAGCAGTACTTC. Looking up the rest from reference TRBV28 and TRBJ2-7 gives the full variable domain: DVKVTQSSRYLVKRTGEKVFLECVQDMDHENMFWYRQDPGLGLRLIYFSYDVKMKEKGDIPEGYSVSREKKERFSLILESASTNQTSMYLCASSAPGQSYEQYFGPGTRLTVT.

V is TRBV11-1 and J is TRBJ2-5; TRBD2 is a possible D gene (6 bases). V was cut by 1 base and J by 5 bases, with 8 bases left in between. The CDR3 is 13 amino acids. Germline CDR1 reads SGHAT; CDR2 reads FQDESV (reference sequence). CDR3 coding DNA: TGTGCCAGCAGCTTAGAAGGGAGGGAGACCCAGTACTTC. It codes for CASSLEGRETQYF.

This clone has more than one count but fewer than ten. V usage is TRBV7-2 and J usage is TRBJ1-1, with D unresolved. This CDR3 contains 14 residues. Between the trimmed V and J ends, which lost 2 bases and 4 bases, there was a span of 11 bases. CDR1 is SGHTA, CDR2 FQGNSA, per germline. The CDR3 is CASSLSRYGTEAFF. For the CDR3, the DNA is TGTGCCAGCAGCTTATCGCGATATGGCACTGAAGCTTTCTTT.

The genes are TRBV2 and TRBJ2-3, with 12 bases aligning to TRBD2. Germline assignment: CDR1 SNHLY and CDR2 FYNNEI. V shed 5 bases, J shed 0 bases, and the junction held 3 bases outside the gene matches. The CDR3 extends over 16 amino acids. The CDR3: CASSSGLAGSTDTQYF. The CDR3 DNA is TGTGCCAGCAGTTCGGGACTAGCGGGTAGCACAGATACGCAGTATTTT. Variable domain in full (rest from reference TRBV2 and TRBJ2-3): EPEVTQTPSHQVTQMGQEVILRCVPISNHLYFYWYRQILGQKVEFLVSFYNNEISEKSEIFDDQFSVERPDGSNFTLKIRSTKLEDSAMYFCASSSGLAGSTDTQYFGPGTRLTVL.

The genes are TRBV4-2 and TRBJ2-1, with TRBD2 identical over 13 bases. The CDR3 is made up of 15 amino acids. With V trimmed by 4 bases and J by 7 bases, 4 bases remained unmatched. Germline CDR1 reads LGHNA; CDR2 reads YNFKEQ. CDR3 in amino acids: CASSPGLAGRNEQFF. In DNA, the CDR3 is TGTGCCAGCAGCCCGGGACTAGCGGGAAGGAATGAGCAGTTCTTC.